The following is a T cell receptor beta chain sequence with its context. The antigen it recognizes is unknown. Within one base of it there is no much larger clone, and no base qualities were kept. The germline V gene supplies CDR1 MDHEN and CDR2 SYDVKM. The CDR3 has 13 amino acids, counting the end cysteine and phenylalanine. Kept here is only the CDR3 DNA, which spans 39 bases and is read in frame from base 1. V is pared back by 3 bases and J by 5 bases, with 8 bases lying between the germline termini. The data were obtained in a study of Ad26.COV2.S vaccination and SARS-CoV-2 variants (dated by TCRdb to 2020 to 2023). With regard to the full study: Vaccine-arm donors came from COV1001, a multicentre, randomized, double-blind, placebo-controlled phase I-IIa trial of Ad26.COV2.S in healthy adults. Ad26.COV2.S was given intramuscularly at 5x10^10 or 1x10^11 viral particles, as a single shot or as two shots 56 days apart. Investigators did not know the trial group allocation while performing experiments and assessing outcomes. Trial participants were randomized into five groups of five, in which low-dose or high-dose Ad26.COV2.S was given once or twice, or placebo was given on both occasions. TCRbeta repertoire sequencing was used to assess the specificity and breadth of SARS-CoV-2-reactive T cell receptors after Ad26.COV2.S vaccination. A total of some 30 samples were included in the TCR-sequenced set, comprising about 20 Ad26.COV2.S vaccine recipients, 5 placebo recipients and 8 SARS-CoV-2 convalescent individuals.

The immunoSEQ Assay was used to sequence TCRbeta CDR3 regions. After extraction, genomic DNA underwent amplification by bias-controlled multiplex PCR, followed by high-throughput sequencing. Per the original workflow: To quantify the absolute abundance of each unique TCRbeta CDR3 region, sequences were collapsed and filtered. T cell fraction was estimated by normalizing TCRbeta template counts to usable DNA, which was measured by amplifying reference genes present in all nucleated cells. Repertoire TCRs were annotated as SARS-CoV-2-specific by exact matching of V gene, CDR3 amino acid sequence and J gene to a known reactive TCR set. MIRA supplied the reference SARS-CoV-2 TCR set, which was filtered for enrichment in COVID-19-positive ImmuneCODE repertoires so that public or cross-reactive TCRs were removed. Using the MIRA antigens, annotated TCRs were further analysed by specific ORF or by position within an ORF. Breadth was defined as annotated unique rearrangements over total unique productive rearrangements; depth was the summed frequency of those rearrangements. Two-sided Wilcoxon rank-sum tests were used to compare TCR breadth between groups. TCRdb retrieved this table from immuneACCESS and kept in-frame rearrangements only. Not all clones are present; in checked studies, unresolved V genes account for under half, and no reason is known for the remainder. The D gene and trimming were derived from the DNA, and the V and J assignments and clone size from that table. Counted in this sample were some 480,000 clones; about 83% of them appeared once. The top ten constitute roughly 13% of the sample.

Study-level results and caveats: Substantial breadth of spike-specific CD8+ and CD4+ T cell responses was reported after vaccination. The authors noted that total T cell responses may have been underestimated by the TCR breadth and depth analyses. The study lacked the statistical power to compare responses across vaccine doses or regimens. Ad26.COV2.S recipients had higher spike-specific TCR breadth than placebo recipients (P = 0.0014). Vaccine and placebo recipients had comparable non-spike TCR breadth, which fits with the vaccine containing only spike.

Sample treatment or condition, as interpreted from the label and publication: about 20 received Ad26.COV2.S at low or high dose, single or two shots; 5 received placebo; per-sample allocation not given. For vaccine and placebo recipients, repertoires were sequenced using samples collected on day 63 after the first injection. Cohort 1b enrolled 25 to 30 adults aged 18-55 years at a single site in Boston, USA, between 29 July and 7 August 2020. As a vaccine, Ad26.COV2.S was a replication-incompetent adenovirus type 26 vector that expressed a prefusion-stabilized SARS-CoV-2 spike protein derived from the original Wuhan strain.

Rearrangement joined TRBV28 to TRBJ1-3, and TRBD1 may be the D gene, going by 5 matching bases. The input for sequencing was peripheral blood, taken in a trial of Ad26.COV2.S vaccine versus placebo. The clonotype originates from a person between 18 and 65 years old who received the Ad26.COV2.S COVID-19 vaccine or a placebo. Here is the DNA: TGTGCCAGCAGTTTTGGGACTCGAAACACCATATATTTT. Protein translation: CASSFGTRNTIYF.